Reported below is one T cell receptor (beta chain). Its antigen is unidentified. Produced via immunoSEQ multiplex PCR; TCRdb's table is partial and in-frame only. The sample holds 26,000 or so clones, roughly three quarters seen once. The CDR3 runs to 13 residues. The germline gives CDR1 SGHKS, CDR2 YYEKEE (reference sequence). V lost 3 bases to trimming and J lost 15 bases, with 19 bases between them. This record belongs to a study of OX40 agonist ivuxolimab in advanced cancers. Study-wide context: Under the entry rules, prior anti-PD-1, anti-PD-L1 or anti-CTLA-4 therapy was allowed, and about 40% had some.

Findings of the study overall: At doses 0.1 to 3.0 mg/kg, CD4+ and CD8+ clones expanded. Partial responders at 0.1-3.0 mg/kg showed near-lowest clonal expansion.

The receptor comes from an adult with an advanced solid tumor such as melanoma, head and neck, liver or kidney cancer. Source: CD4+ or CD8+ T cells sorted from blood, taken in a trial of the OX40 agonist ivuxolimab. The chain uses TRBV5-5 and TRBJ1-5; maybe TRBD1 (6 bases). The CDR3 spells CASSSGQSDRRHF. The CDR3 coding sequence is TGTGCCAGCAGCTCCGGACAGTCTGACAGGCGGCATTTT.